This T cell receptor beta chain was profiled in a study of T-cell memory formation after mild COVID-19. Overall study findings and caveats: Whereas later expanders leaned CD4+, clones contracting day 15 to 85 showed a balanced CD4/CD8 makeup.

Germline V gives CDR1 SGHTA, CDR2 FQGTGA. The V gene lost 3 bases and the J gene lost 6 bases, with 16 bases spanning the gap. This CDR3 is 15 amino acids long. One entry per CDR3 protein results from TCRdb running MiXCR on the 5' RACE reads. The sample includes fewer than 650,000 distinct CDR3 sequences, less than 25% seen only once; the top ten take roughly 9.1%. A few counts support this clonotype. Its antigen is still unknown. This clonotype originated in an adult woman who had mild COVID-19 (a few samples of this study predate the infection). Cell type and time point are not known. V gene TRBV7-3 combines with J gene TRBJ2-3; D unresolved. The specimen was PBMCs or a T cell subset sorted from them (not recorded which). CDR3 DNA: TGTGCCAGCAGCTTCAGCCCCCTTATGGCGGATACGCAGTATTTT. Translating it yields CASSFSPLMADTQYF.